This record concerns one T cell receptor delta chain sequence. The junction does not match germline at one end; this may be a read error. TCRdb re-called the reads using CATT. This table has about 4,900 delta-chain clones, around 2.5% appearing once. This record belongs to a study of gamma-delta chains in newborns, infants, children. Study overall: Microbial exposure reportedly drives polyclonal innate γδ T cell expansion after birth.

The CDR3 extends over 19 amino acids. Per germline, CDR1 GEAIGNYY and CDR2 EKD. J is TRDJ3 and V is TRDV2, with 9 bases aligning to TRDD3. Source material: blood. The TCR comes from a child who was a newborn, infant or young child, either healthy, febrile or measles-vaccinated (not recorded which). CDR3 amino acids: CACGTLYWGSSWDTRQMFF. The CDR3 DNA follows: TGTGCCTGTGGCACCCTGTACTGGGGGAGCTCCTGGGACACCCGACAGATGTTTTTC.